The rows below give T cell receptor beta chains drawn from one sample of a study of graft-versus-host responses after intestinal transplantation. TCRdb's table, derived via immunoSEQ multiplex PCR, lists solely in-frame clones and lacks some. The profile covers more than 10,000 clones, with roughly 29% appearing a single time and roughly 2.6% taken by the ten largest. The sample here was alloreactive CD8+ T cells from a mixed lymphocyte reaction culture, taken before intestinal transplant. The receptors stem from a human patient who received an intestinal transplant. CDR3s include the opening cysteine and the closing phenylalanine or tryptophan. D genes are given only for firm matches. The size of a clone is reported for some rows only, either as once, few or many, or as a class for expanded clones.

TRBD1 | . | TRBJ1-6 | TRBV2 | CARNLHPRDRVNSPLHF | TGTGCCAGAAACCTCCACCCCCGGGACAGGGTCAATTCACCCCTCCACTTT
. | few | TRBJ2-3 | TRBV19 | CASSPRRDFYTSTDTQYF | TGTGCCAGTAGTCCCCGAAGGGACTTCTATACTAGCACAGATACGCAGTATTTT
TRBD1 | once | TRBJ2-1 | TRBV10-1 | CASSEKGQGHNEQFF | TGCGCCAGCAGTGAAAAGGGACAGGGGCACAATGAGCAGTTCTTC
TRBD2 | few | TRBJ2-3 | TRBV9 | CASSVGLAGIDTQYF | TGTGCCAGCAGCGTAGGACTAGCGGGTATAGATACGCAGTATTTT
. | medium-sized | TRBJ2-1 | TRBV7-7 | CASSLAREDGVLNEQFF | TGTGCCAGCAGCTTAGCGCGTGAGGATGGAGTCCTCAATGAGCAGTTCTTC
TRBD1 | few | TRBJ2-5 | TRBV7-3 | CASSLTGSQETQYF | TGTGCCAGCAGCTTGACAGGGTCTCAAGAGACCCAGTACTTC
TRBD2 | medium-sized | TRBJ2-7 | TRBV7-6 | CASSLGTSHSYEQYF | TGTGCCAGCAGCTTAGGGACTAGCCATTCCTACGAGCAGTACTTC
. | few | TRBJ2-5 | TRBV11-2 | CASSLDEAPQETQYF | TGTGCCAGCAGCTTAGATGAGGCACCTCAAGAGACCCAGTACTTC
TRBD2 | . | TRBJ2-3 | TRBV29-1 | CSVQQTSGRYTDTQYF | TGCAGCGTTCAGCAGACTAGCGGGAGATATACAGATACGCAGTATTTT
. | large | TRBJ2-3 | TRBV6-1 | CASSEFYDYTDTQYF | TGTGCCAGCAGTGAGTTCTATGATTACACAGATACGCAGTATTTT
. | few | TRBJ1-2 | TRBV5-1 | CASSDNYGYTF | TGCGCCAGCAGCGACAACTATGGCTACACCTTC
. | once | TRBJ1-1 | TRBV5-4 | CASSLGRNTEAFF | TGTGCCAGCAGCTTGGGGAGGAACACTGAAGCTTTCTTT
. | few | TRBJ2-5 | TRBV5-4 | CASSPDVHPGETQYF | TGTGCCAGCAGTCCTGATGTTCACCCGGGGGAGACCCAGTACTTC
. | . | TRBJ2-7 | TRBV6-5 | CASSDSPYEQYF | TGTGCCAGCAGTGACAGTCCCTACGAGCAGTACTTC
. | few | TRBJ2-3 | TRBV11-1 | CASSSGDQSPDTQYF | TGTGCCAGCAGCTCAGGGGACCAGTCCCCAGATACGCAGTATTTT
. | few | TRBJ2-7 | TRBV9 | CASSVRDTYEQYF | TGTGCCAGCAGCGTACGGGACACCTACGAGCAGTACTTC
TRBD1 | . | TRBJ2-2 | TRBV15 | CATSGPRGSPTGELFF | TGTGCCACCAGCGGACCCAGGGGGTCCCCCACCGGGGAGCTGTTTTTT
. | . | TRBJ1-1 | TRBV2 | CATSIGNANTEAFF | TGTGCCACCAGCATCGGTAATGCGAACACTGAAGCTTTCTTT
. | few | TRBJ2-2 | TRBV4-1 | CASSQVINRDRGAVF | TGCGCCAGCAGCCAAGTTATAAACAGGGACCGGGGAGCTGTTTTT
TRBD1 | . | TRBJ2-5 | TRBV5-1 | CASSLALETGCETQYF | TGCGCCAGCAGCTTGGCCTTGGAGACAGGGTGTGAGACCCAGTACTTC
. | few | TRBJ2-2 | TRBV7-3 | CASSNTGELFF | TGTGCCAGCAGCAATACCGGGGAGCTGTTTTTT
. | few | TRBJ2-7 | TRBV27 | CASSFGTSYEQYF | TGTGCCAGCAGTTTCGGGACATCCTACGAGCAGTACTTC
. | few | TRBJ1-5 | TRBV9 | CASTSGDSNQPQHF | TGTGCCAGCACCAGCGGCGATAGCAATCAGCCCCAGCATTTT
. | . | TRBJ2-5 | TRBV28 | CASSFDEPDQETQYF | TGTGCCAGCAGTTTTGATGAGCCGGACCAAGAGACCCAGTACTTC
TRBD2 | medium-sized | TRBJ2-5 | TRBV5-4 | CASSLGLAGGETQYF | TGTGCCAGCAGCTTGGGCCTAGCGGGAGGCGAGACCCAGTACTTC
. | . | TRBJ1-1 | TRBV5-4 | CASSPGGAAEAFF | TGTGCCAGCAGTCCGGGAGGAGCGGCTGAAGCTTTCTTT
TRBD1 | . | TRBJ2-1 | TRBV29-1 | CSGGQGAYNEQFF | TGCAGCGGCGGACAGGGGGCCTACAATGAGCAGTTCTTC
. | . | TRBJ1-2 | TRBV19 | CASSTHRVWGYTF | TGTGCCAGTAGTACCCACAGGGTTTGGGGCTACACCTTC
TRBD1 | few | TRBJ2-2 | TRBV5-1 | CASSLDRGGTGELFF | TGCGCCAGCAGCCTGGACAGGGGTGGCACCGGGGAGCTGTTTTTT
. | . | TRBJ2-1 | TRBV5-1 | CASSLYPDGSYNEQFF | TGCGCCAGCAGCTTATACCCGGATGGGTCCTACAATGAGCAGTTCTTC
. | . | TRBJ1-2 | TRBV19 | CASRRAAGRSYGYTF | TGTGCCAGTAGGAGGGCGGCAGGGCGATCCTATGGCTACACCTTC
. | medium-sized | TRBJ1-1 | TRBV5-4 | CASSFTNTEAFF | TGTGCCAGCAGCTTTACGAACACTGAAGCTTTCTTT
. | . | TRBJ2-7 | TRBV28 | CASSFLQGIYEQYF | TGTGCCAGCAGTTTTCTTCAGGGAATCTACGAGCAGTACTTC
. | . | TRBJ1-4 | TRBV30 | CASDLNEKLFF | TGTGCCTCCGACCTTAATGAAAAACTGTTTTTT
TRBD2 | . | TRBJ2-1 | TRBV10-2 | CASTGGGTSDLGVYNEQFF | TGCGCCAGCACCGGGGGCGGGACTAGCGACCTTGGGGTGTACAATGAGCAGTTCTTC
TRBD1 | . | TRBJ2-7 | TRBV5-1 | CASSLRDRADYEQYF | TGCGCCAGCAGCTTGAGGGACAGGGCCGACTACGAGCAGTACTTC
. | . | TRBJ1-2 | TRBV10-2 | CASNIYNYGYTF | TGCGCCAGCAATATATATAACTATGGCTACACCTTC
TRBD2 | few | TRBJ2-1 | TRBV6-5 | CASSPHSGNNEQFF | TGTGCCAGCAGTCCCCATAGCGGGAACAATGAGCAGTTCTTC